These 6 T cell receptor beta chains share one sample of origin, sequenced in a study of cytomegalovirus exposure and HLA in healthy donors. Primers included in the PCR were 60 Vbeta and 13 Jbeta primers. The protocol was immunoSEQ multiplex PCR, while the TCRdb copy is restricted to in-frame clones and leaves out a portion. The table has roughly 200,000 clones, about 80% seen once. The sequencing sample was made of PBMCs. The receptors shown here come from a boy aged 10-17 years in good health and CMV-seronegative.

The gene calls are TRBV6-4 and TRBJ1-6; 8 nucleotides line up with TRBD1. CDR1 is MRHNA and CDR2 is SNTAGT in the germline V gene. There are 13 residues in the CDR3. V lost 7 bases to trimming and J lost 10 bases; unmatched junction nucleotides: 6. In DNA, the CDR3 is TGTGCCAGCACGCAGGGGGCAGAGTCACCCCTCCACTTT. Its translation: CASTQGAESPLHF.

The V and J genes are TRBV28 and TRBJ1-1, with 9 bases identical to TRBD1. CDR1 is MDHEN, CDR2 SYDVKM, per germline. The CDR3 loop spans 15 amino acids. V lost 5 bases, J lost 3 bases, and 7 bases stayed unmatched. CDR3 coding DNA: TGTGCCAGCAGTCCCACCGGGACAGGGCACACTGAAGCTTTCTTT. Its translation is CASSPTGTGHTEAFF.

The chain employs TRBV19 and TRBJ1-6; 9 nucleotides line up with TRBD1. The germline CDR1 and CDR2 sequences are LNHDA and SQIVND (reference sequence). Unmatched junction bases numbered 8, after V lost 6 bases and J lost 8 bases. The length of the CDR3 is 15 residues. The CDR3 DNA is TGTGCCAGTAGCCCCGGGACAGGGCAGGATTCACCCCTCCACTTT. Amino acids: CASSPGTGQDSPLHF.

The chain has TRBV29-1 and TRBJ1-6; D might be TRBD1 (6 bases). CDR3 length: 13 residues. The V gene's germline CDR1 is SQVTM and CDR2 ANQGSEA. V gave up 4 bases and J gave up 7 bases, with 11 bases separating them. CDR3 nucleotides: TGCAGCGTTGCCACAGGGTGGAATTCACCCCTCCACTTT. This encodes CSVATGWNSPLHF. Together with reference TRBV29-1 and TRBJ1-6, the CDR3 gives the full variable domain: SAVISQKPSRDICQRGTSLTIQCQVDSQVTMMFWYRQQPGQSLTLIATANQGSEATYESGFVIDKFPISRPNLTFSTLTVSNMSPEDSSIYLCSVATGWNSPLHFGNGTRLTVT.

The chain is built from TRBV7-2 and TRBJ2-1; TRBD2 matches 11 bases. With 4 bases clipped from V and 6 bases from J, the junction kept 14 bases outside the gene matches. The germline CDR1 and CDR2 sequences are SGHTA and FQGNSA. This CDR3 is 18 amino acids long. CDR3 in amino acids: CASSYNLAGTSGTNEQFF. CDR3 coding DNA: TGTGCCAGCAGCTACAACTTGGCCGGGACTAGCGGAACCAATGAGCAGTTCTTC.

The V and J genes are TRBV15 and TRBJ1-5, with D tentatively TRBD1 (6 bases). This CDR3 has 13 amino acids. Trimming left V 5 bases short and J 7 bases short, with 12 bases between. The germline gives CDR1 LNHNV, CDR2 YYDKDF (reference sequence). Here the CDR3 reads CATSGGARQPQHF. The DNA of the CDR3 is TGTGCCACCAGCGGGGGGGCTCGGCAGCCCCAGCATTTT.